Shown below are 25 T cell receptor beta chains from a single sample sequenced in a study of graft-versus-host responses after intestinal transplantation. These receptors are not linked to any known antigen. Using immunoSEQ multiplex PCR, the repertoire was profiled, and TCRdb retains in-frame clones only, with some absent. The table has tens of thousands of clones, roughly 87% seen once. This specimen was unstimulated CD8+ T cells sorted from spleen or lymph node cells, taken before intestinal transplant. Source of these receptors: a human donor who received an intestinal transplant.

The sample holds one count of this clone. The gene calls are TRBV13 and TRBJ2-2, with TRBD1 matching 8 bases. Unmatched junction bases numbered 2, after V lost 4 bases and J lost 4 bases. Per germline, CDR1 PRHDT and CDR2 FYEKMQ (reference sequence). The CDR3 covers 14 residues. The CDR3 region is CASSSTGVTGELFF. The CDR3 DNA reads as TGTGCCAGCAGCTCGACAGGGGTCACCGGGGAGCTGTTTTTT.

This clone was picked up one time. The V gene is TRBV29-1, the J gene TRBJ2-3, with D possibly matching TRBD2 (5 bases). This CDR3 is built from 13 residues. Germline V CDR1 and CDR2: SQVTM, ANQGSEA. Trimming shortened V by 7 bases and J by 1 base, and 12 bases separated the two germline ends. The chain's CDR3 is CSAPGKRTDTQYF. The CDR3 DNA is TGCAGCGCTCCGGGGAAGCGCACAGATACGCAGTATTTT.

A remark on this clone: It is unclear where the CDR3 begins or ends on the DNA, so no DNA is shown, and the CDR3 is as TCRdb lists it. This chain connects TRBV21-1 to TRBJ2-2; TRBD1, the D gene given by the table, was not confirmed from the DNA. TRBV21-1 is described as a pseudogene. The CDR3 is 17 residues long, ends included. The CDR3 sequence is CASSQGRVAGGTGELFF.

CDR3 region: CASSLWSYAETYNSPLHF. The CDR3 bases are TGTGCCAGCAGCTTGTGGTCCTATGCGGAGACCTATAATTCACCCCTCCACTTT. The chain joins TRBV5-8 to TRBJ1-6; D gene uncertain. This CDR3 contains 18 residues. The germline gives CDR1 SGHTS, CDR2 YDEGEE. V was cut by 1 base and J by 2 bases, with 16 bases left in between.

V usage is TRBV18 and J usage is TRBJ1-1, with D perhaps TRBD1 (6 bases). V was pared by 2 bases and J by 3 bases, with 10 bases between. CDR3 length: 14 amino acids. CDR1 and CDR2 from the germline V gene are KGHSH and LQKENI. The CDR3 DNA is TGTGCCAGCTCACCAAGGGGGATCGACACTGAAGCTTTCTTT. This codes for CASSPRGIDTEAFF.

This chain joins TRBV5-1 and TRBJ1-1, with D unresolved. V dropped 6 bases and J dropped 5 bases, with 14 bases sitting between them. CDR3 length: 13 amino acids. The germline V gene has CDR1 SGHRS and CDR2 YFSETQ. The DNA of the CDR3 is TGCGCCAGCAAGGTCGGAGGGCGTACTGAAGCTTTCTTT. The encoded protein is CASKVGGRTEAFF.

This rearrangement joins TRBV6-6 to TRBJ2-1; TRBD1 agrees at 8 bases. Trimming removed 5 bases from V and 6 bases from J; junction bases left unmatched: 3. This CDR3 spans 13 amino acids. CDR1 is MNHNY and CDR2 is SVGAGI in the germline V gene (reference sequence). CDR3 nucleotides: TGTGCCAGCAGTACCGACAGGGGCAATGAGCAGTTCTTC. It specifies CASSTDRGNEQFF.

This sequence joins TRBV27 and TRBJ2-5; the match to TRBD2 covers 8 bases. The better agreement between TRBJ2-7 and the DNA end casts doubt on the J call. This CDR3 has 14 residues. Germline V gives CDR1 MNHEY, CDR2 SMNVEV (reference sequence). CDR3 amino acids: CASSLSGTSYEQYF. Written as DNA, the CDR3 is TGTGCCAGCAGTTTATCGGGGACTAGCTACGAGCAGTACTTC.

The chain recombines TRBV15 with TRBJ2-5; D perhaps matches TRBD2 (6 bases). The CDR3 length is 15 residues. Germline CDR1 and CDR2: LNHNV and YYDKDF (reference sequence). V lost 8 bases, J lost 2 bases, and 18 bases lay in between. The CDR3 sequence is CATGYEGGNQETQYF. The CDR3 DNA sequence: TGTGCCACCGGGTATGAGGGAGGCAATCAAGAGACCCAGTACTTC.

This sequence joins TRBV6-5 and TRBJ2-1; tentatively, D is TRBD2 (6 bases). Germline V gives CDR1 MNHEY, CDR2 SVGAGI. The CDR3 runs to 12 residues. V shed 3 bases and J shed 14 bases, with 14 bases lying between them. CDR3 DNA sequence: TGTGCCAGCAGTTATTTCGGGGGTAGCGAGTTCTTC. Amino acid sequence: CASSYFGGSEFF.

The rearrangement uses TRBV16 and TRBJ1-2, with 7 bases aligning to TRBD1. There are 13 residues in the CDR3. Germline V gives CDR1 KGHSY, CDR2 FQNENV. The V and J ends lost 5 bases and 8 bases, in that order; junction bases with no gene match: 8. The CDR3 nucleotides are TGTGCCAGCAGCAGGACAGGCCCCGGGGGCTACACCTTC. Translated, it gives CASSRTGPGGYTF.

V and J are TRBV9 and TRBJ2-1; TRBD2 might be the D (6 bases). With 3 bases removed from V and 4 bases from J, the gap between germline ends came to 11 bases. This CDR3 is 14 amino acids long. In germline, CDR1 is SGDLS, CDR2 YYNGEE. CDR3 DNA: TGTGCCAGCAGCGCCCGTCGGGGGTACAATGAGCAGTTCTTC. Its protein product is CASSARRGYNEQFF.

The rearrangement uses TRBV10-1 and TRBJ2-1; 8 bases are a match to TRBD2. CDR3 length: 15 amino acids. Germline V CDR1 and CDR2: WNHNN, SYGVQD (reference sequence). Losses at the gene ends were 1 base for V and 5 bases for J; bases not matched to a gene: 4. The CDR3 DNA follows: TGCGCCAGCAGTGAGTTGACTAGCGCAAACAATGAGCAGTTCTTC. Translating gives CASSELTSANNEQFF.

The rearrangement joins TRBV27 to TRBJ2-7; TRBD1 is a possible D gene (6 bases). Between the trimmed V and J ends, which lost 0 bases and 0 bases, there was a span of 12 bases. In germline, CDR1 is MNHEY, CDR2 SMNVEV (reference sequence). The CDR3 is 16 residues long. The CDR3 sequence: CASSLSGHGNSYEQYF. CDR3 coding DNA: TGTGCCAGCAGTTTATCGGGACACGGAAACTCCTACGAGCAGTACTTC.

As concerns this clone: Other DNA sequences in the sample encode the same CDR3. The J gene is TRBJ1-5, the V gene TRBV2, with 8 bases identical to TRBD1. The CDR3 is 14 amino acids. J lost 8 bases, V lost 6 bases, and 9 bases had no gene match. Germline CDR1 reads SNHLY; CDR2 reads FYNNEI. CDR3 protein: CASSAGTGGEPQHF. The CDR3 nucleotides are TGTGCCAGCAGCGCAGGGACAGGAGGAGAGCCCCAGCATTTT.

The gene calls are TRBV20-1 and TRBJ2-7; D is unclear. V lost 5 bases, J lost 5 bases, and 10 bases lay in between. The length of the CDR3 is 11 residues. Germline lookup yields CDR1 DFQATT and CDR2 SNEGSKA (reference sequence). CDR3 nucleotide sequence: TGCAGTGCTCCTATTAGTAACGAGCAGTACTTC. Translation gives CSAPISNEQYF.

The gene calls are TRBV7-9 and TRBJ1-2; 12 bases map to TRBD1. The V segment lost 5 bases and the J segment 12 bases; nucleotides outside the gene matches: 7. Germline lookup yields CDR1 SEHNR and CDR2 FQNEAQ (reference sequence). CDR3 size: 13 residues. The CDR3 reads CASSLGTGGANTF. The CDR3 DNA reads TGTGCCAGCAGCCTTGGGACAGGGGGCGCAAACACCTTC.

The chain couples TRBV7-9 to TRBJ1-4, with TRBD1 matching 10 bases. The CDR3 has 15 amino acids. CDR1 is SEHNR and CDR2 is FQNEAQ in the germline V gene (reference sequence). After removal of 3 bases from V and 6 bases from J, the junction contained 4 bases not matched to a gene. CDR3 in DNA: TGTGCCAGCAGCTTTTTAGGGACAGGGGATGAAAAACTGTTTTTT. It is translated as CASSFLGTGDEKLFF.

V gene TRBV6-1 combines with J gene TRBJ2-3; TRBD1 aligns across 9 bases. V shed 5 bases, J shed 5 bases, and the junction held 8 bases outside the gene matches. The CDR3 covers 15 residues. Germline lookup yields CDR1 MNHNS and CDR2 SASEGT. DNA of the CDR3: TGTGCCAGCAGTCCTAGGGACAGGGAGGTAGATACGCAGTATTTT. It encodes CASSPRDREVDTQYF.

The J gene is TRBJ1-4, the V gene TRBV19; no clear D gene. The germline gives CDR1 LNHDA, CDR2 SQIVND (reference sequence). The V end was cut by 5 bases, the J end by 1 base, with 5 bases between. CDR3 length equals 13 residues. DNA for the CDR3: TGTGCCAGTAGTTTCGTAACTAATGAAAAACTGTTTTTT. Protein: CASSFVTNEKLFF.

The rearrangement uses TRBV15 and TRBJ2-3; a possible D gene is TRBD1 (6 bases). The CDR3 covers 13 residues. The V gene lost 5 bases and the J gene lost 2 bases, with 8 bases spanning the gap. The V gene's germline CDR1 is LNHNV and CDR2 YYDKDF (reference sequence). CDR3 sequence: CATSSGDTDTQYF. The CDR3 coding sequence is TGTGCCACCAGCTCAGGGGACACAGATACGCAGTATTTT.

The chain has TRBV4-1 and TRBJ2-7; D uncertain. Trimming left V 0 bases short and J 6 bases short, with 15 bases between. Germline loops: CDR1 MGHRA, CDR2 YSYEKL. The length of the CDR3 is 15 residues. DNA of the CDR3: TGCGCCAGCAGCCAAGATTTGACTTCCCTCCGCGAGCAGTACTTC. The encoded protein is CASSQDLTSLREQYF.

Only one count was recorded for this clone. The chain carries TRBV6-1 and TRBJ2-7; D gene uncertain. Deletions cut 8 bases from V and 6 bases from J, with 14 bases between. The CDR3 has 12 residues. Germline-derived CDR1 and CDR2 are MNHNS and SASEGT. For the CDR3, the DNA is TGTGCCAGCGGTGTGGGCGTAACCGAGCAGTACTTC. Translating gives CASGVGVTEQYF.

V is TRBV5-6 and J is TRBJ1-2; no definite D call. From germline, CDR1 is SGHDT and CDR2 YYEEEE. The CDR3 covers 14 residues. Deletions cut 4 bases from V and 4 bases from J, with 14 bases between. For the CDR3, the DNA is TGTGCCAGCAGCGACGAATGGGCAATCTATGGCTACACCTTC. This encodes CASSDEWAIYGYTF.

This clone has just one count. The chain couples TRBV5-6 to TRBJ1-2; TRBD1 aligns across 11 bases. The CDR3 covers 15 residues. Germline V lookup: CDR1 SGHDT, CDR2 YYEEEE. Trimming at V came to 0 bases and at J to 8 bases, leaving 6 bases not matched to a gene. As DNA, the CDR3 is TGTGCCAGCAGCTTGGGCGGACAGGGGGCAGGGGGCTACACCTTC. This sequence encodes CASSLGGQGAGGYTF. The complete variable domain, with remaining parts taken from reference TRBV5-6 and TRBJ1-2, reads DAGVTQSPTHLIKTRGQQVTLRCSPKSGHDTVSWYQQALGQGPQFIFQYYEEEERQRGNFPDRFSGHQFPNYSSELNVNALLLGDSALYLCASSLGGQGAGGYTFGSGTRLTVV.